The 21 T cell receptor beta chains in this list originate from one sample, sequenced in a study of human T cells and chemical hapten exposure (dated by TCRdb to the early 2020s). The meaning of the sample's time point label: patch test 1, 2 weeks after DPC sensitization. The label giving this sample's treatment or condition can be read as: therapeutic diphenylcyclopropenone sensitization with weekly scalp DPC. The receptor library was made with RACE. These reads were obtained on a NextSeq 500. The public reads were quality trimmed at Q25 with fastp and then assembled into clones with MiXCR by TCRdb, keeping productive beta chains. Entries are consolidated by CDR3 protein sequence, retaining the most common genes and DNA. Present in this sample are just over 80,000 distinct CDR3 sequences, about 10% of which were seen just once. About 4.2% of the sample goes to the ten largest clones. Here the sequenced sample was whole blood, taken in connection with sensitization to the hapten diphenylcyclopropenone (DPC). The receptors were sampled from a woman in her forties or fifties with alopecia areata. Some clones in this sample may be carry-over from other donors' samples.

In this sample, this clonotype turned up a few times. The V call is TRBV20-1, the J call TRBJ2-1; tentative D call: TRBD1 (5 bases). The CDR3 contains 15 residues. Trimming cost V 6 bases and J 0 bases, with 15 bases left between them. Per the germline V gene, CDR1 is DFQATT and CDR2 is SNEGSKA (reference sequence). In nucleotides, the CDR3 is TGCAGTGCGTTGACAGAAGAGCTCTCCTACAATGAGCAGTTCTTC. This gives the protein CSALTEELSYNEQFF.

This clonotype was seen only a few times. The rearrangement joins TRBV9 to TRBJ2-5; 8 bases match TRBD2. The germline CDR1 and CDR2 sequences are SGDLS and YYNGEE. CDR3 length equals 14 residues. The trim removed 0 bases at V and 3 bases at J, leaving 1 base unmatched. The CDR3 DNA is TGTGCCAGCAGCGTAGCAGCGGGGGAAGAGACCCAGTACTTC. This translates into CASSVAAGEETQYF.

The chain uses TRBV10-3 and TRBJ2-3; perhaps TRBD2 as D (6 bases). The CDR3 consists of 15 residues. The V gene's germline CDR1 is ENHRY and CDR2 SYGVKD. The V end was cut by 6 bases, the J end by 0 bases, with 13 bases between. This CDR3 is CAIRANAGSTDTQYF. The CDR3 bases are TGTGCCATCAGGGCTAATGCGGGGAGCACAGATACGCAGTATTTT.

In this sample, this clonotype turned up many times. The J gene is TRBJ2-4, the V gene TRBV12-3 or TRBV12-4; D uncertain. The CDR3 contains 14 residues. V was cut by 5 bases and J by 0 bases, with 8 bases left in between. The CDR3 region has the DNA TGTGCCAGCAGTCCGACGATAGCCAAAAACATTCAGTACTTC. Its translation is CASSPTIAKNIQYF.

This clonotype appeared many times. The chain is built from TRBV29-1 and TRBJ2-2, with D possibly matching TRBD2 (6 bases). Trimming pared 5 bases from V and 3 bases from J, leaving 7 bases between. The CDR3 covers 12 residues. The V gene's germline CDR1 is SQVTM and CDR2 ANQGSEA. DNA of the CDR3: TGCAGCGTTCCGGGGGACACCGGGGAGCTGTTTTTT. Its protein is CSVPGDTGELFF.

This clonotype has a count of ten or more. The genes are TRBV5-1 and TRBJ2-2, with 12 bases matching TRBD2. The CDR3 length is 16 residues. Trimming cost V 3 bases and J 6 bases; bases outside gene matches: 6. CDR1 and CDR2 (germline): SGHRS, YFSETQ. This chain's CDR3 is CASSSRTSGAAGELFF. The DNA of the CDR3 is TGCGCCAGCAGCTCGCGGACTAGCGGGGCTGCCGGGGAGCTGTTTTTT.

This clonotype has ten or more counts. The rearrangement uses TRBV3-1 and TRBJ2-7; 10 nucleotides line up with TRBD2. This CDR3 is 16 amino acids long. Germline V gene lookup returns CDR1 LGHDT and CDR2 YNNKEL (reference sequence). Trimming removed 3 bases from V and 6 bases from J; junction bases left unmatched: 11. The CDR3: CASSHAIASGSREQYF. CDR3 nucleotides: TGTGCCAGCAGCCACGCTATTGCTAGCGGGAGTCGCGAGCAGTACTTC.

This chain links TRBV6-5 with TRBJ1-1; D is uncertain. V was cut by 2 bases and J by 1 base, with 5 bases left in between. The CDR3 has 13 residues. CDR1 and CDR2 (germline): MNHEY, SVGAGI. CDR3 residues: CASSYKRNTEAFF. The CDR3 nucleotides read TGTGCCAGCAGTTACAAGAGGAACACTGAAGCTTTCTTT.

This clonotype was counted at least ten times. The chain is built from TRBV14 and TRBJ2-5; D may be TRBD1 (5 bases). Germline V gene sequence: CDR1 SGHDN, CDR2 FVKESK. The ends were cut back, 0 bases at V and 2 bases at J, with 16 bases in the middle. The CDR3 totals 17 residues. This CDR3 is CASSQDGAGPLQETQYF. CDR3 nucleotide sequence: TGTGCCAGCAGCCAAGATGGGGCAGGACCGTTACAAGAGACCCAGTACTTC.

This clonotype occurred a few times. CDR3 loop: CASSIHGQGNTEAFF. CDR3 in DNA: TGCGCCAGCAGCATACATGGACAGGGGAACACTGAAGCTTTCTTT. V and J are TRBV5-1 and TRBJ1-1; TRBD1 matches 8 bases. CDR3 length: 15 residues. Germline V gene data show CDR1 as SGHRS and CDR2 as YFSETQ. Trimming removed 4 bases from V and 1 base from J; junction bases left unmatched: 6.

This clonotype came up a few times. The gene calls are TRBV7-9 and TRBJ2-6, with D possibly matching TRBD1 (6 bases). Germline loops: CDR1 SEHNR, CDR2 FQNEAQ (reference sequence). The CDR3 runs to 16 residues. V was pared by 0 bases and J by 2 bases, with 8 bases between. DNA for the CDR3: TGTGCCAGCAGCTTAGCCAACAGGGCTGGGGCCAACGTCCTGACTTTC. Translated: CASSLANRAGANVLTF.

V gene TRBV5-4 combines with J gene TRBJ2-7; possible D gene TRBD1, 6 bases. The ends were cut back, 0 bases at V and 0 bases at J, with 16 bases in the middle. The germline CDR1 and CDR2 sequences are SGHNT and YYREEE (reference sequence). The CDR3 runs 17 residues. CDR3 sequence: CASSLGQVKAGSYEQYF. In DNA, the CDR3 is TGTGCCAGCAGCTTGGGACAGGTCAAGGCGGGCTCCTACGAGCAGTACTTC.

This clonotype was observed once. A read error may produce the germline difference seen at one junction end. This chain uses TRBV28 with TRBJ2-7, with D uncertain. From germline, CDR1 is MDHEN and CDR2 SYDVKM. CDR3 length equals 11 residues. The CDR3 is CTSHDFIKQYF. In DNA form, the CDR3 reads TGTACCAGCCATGATTTCATAAAGCAGTACTTC.

CDR3 in amino acids: CASSFSGVTDTQYF. DNA of the CDR3: TGTGCCAGCAGCTTTTCTGGGGTCACAGATACGCAGTATTTT. V is TRBV11-1 and J is TRBJ2-3, with D uncertain. V gave up 3 bases and J gave up 2 bases, with 9 bases separating them. The CDR3 runs 14 residues. Germline loops: CDR1 SGHAT, CDR2 FQDESV (reference sequence). Full variable domain (outside the CDR3, taken from reference TRBV11-1 and TRBJ2-3): EAEVAQSPRYKITEKSQAVAFWCDPISGHATLYWYRQILGQGPELLVQFQDESVVDDSQLPKDRFSAERLKGVDSTLKIQPAELGDSAMYLCASSFSGVTDTQYFGPGTRLTVL.

This clonotype has ten or more counts. The chain links TRBV10-3 to TRBJ1-5, with D unclear. CDR1 is ENHRY and CDR2 is SYGVKD in the germline V gene. The CDR3 loop spans 15 amino acids. V was cut by 0 bases and J by 2 bases, with 8 bases left in between. CDR3 DNA sequence: TGTGCCATCAGTGAGTCAGGTTATGGCAATCAGCCCCAGCATTTT. Its translation is CAISESGYGNQPQHF.

This rearrangement joins TRBV6-5 to TRBJ2-3; 9 bases map to TRBD2. Germline lookup yields CDR1 MNHEY and CDR2 SVGAGI. V was clipped by 11 bases and J by 9 bases; unmatched bases: 18. The CDR3 loop spans 15 amino acids. The CDR3 DNA follows: TGTGCCGCCGAATCTAGCGGGGCGGCAGTAAGGACGCAGTATTTT. Translated, it gives CAAESSGAAVRTQYF.

This clonotype was found many times. This chain links TRBV20-1 with TRBJ1-1, with D uncertain. The CDR3 is made up of 12 amino acids. V lost 6 bases and J 1 base, leaving 9 bases between the germline ends. CDR1 is DFQATT, CDR2 SNEGSKA, per germline (reference sequence). The CDR3 here is CSARPRNTEAFF. The CDR3 nucleotides are TGCAGTGCAAGACCCAGGAACACTGAAGCTTTCTTT.

The table lists this clonotype with many counts. J is TRBJ2-1 and V is TRBV5-6, with TRBD2 matching 10 bases. The V gene's germline CDR1 is SGHDT and CDR2 YYEEEE. There are 15 residues in the CDR3. V lost 4 bases and J lost 7; bases outside the gene matches: 8. The DNA for the CDR3 is TGTGCCAGCAGCGGGCAACGACTAGCGGGTAATGAGCAGTTCTTC. It yields the protein CASSGQRLAGNEQFF.

This clonotype came up many times. This CDR3 is CASSTTGPSTDTQYF. Written as DNA, the CDR3 is TGTGCCAGCAGCACTACAGGTCCGAGCACAGATACGCAGTATTTT. The rearrangement uses TRBV7-9 and TRBJ2-3, with a weak D call TRBD1 (5 bases). Germline assignment: CDR1 SEHNR and CDR2 FQNEAQ (reference sequence). V lost 5 bases to trimming and J lost 0 bases, with 12 bases between them. This CDR3 region has 15 residues.

This clonotype was counted only a few times. The chain combines TRBV3-1 with TRBJ2-1; 10 bases align to TRBD2. This CDR3 has 16 residues. Trimming at V came to 4 bases and at J to 4 bases, leaving 7 bases not matched to a gene. Germline loops: CDR1 LGHDT, CDR2 YNNKEL (reference sequence). The CDR3 DNA follows: TGTGCCAGCAGCCGAGCTAGCGGGAGTATATACAATGAGCAGTTCTTC. Amino acids: CASSRASGSIYNEQFF.

The chain combines TRBV7-2 with TRBJ2-3; D unresolved. Trimming pared 5 bases from V and 3 bases from J, leaving 12 bases between. The germline gives CDR1 SGHTA, CDR2 FQGNSA. This CDR3 has 14 residues. CDR3 sequence: CASSVDRRTDTQYF. DNA for the CDR3: TGTGCCAGCAGCGTCGACCGTAGAACAGATACGCAGTATTTT.